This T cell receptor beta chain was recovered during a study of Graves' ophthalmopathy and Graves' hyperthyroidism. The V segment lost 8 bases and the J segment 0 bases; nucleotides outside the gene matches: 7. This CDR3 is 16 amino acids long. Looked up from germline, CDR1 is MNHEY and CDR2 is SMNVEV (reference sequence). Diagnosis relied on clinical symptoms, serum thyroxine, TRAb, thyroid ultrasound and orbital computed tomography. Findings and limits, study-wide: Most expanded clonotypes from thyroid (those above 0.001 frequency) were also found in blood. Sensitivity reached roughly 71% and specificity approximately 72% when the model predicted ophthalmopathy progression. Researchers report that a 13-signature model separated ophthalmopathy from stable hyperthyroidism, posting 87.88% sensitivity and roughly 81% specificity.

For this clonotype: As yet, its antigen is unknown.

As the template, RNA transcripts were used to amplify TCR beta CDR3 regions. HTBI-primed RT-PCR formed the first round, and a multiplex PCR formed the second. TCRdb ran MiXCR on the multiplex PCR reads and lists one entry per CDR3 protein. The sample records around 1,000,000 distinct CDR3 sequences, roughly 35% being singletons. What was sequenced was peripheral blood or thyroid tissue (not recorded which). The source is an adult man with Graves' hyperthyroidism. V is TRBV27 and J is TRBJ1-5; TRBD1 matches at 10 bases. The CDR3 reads CASPGQGFNSNQPQHF. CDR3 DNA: TGTGCCAGCCCGGGACAGGGGTTTAATAGCAATCAGCCCCAGCATTTT.